This TCR beta chain emerged from a study of cytomegalovirus exposure and HLA in healthy donors. General observations from the study: TCR beta sequences numbering about 17,000 were associated with HLA alleles at 0.05 false discovery rate in a later analysis. With DRB1 most and HLA-C fewest, TCR association rates differed between HLA loci in a later analysis.

To note about this clone: Its target is not known.

The study ran its PCR with 60 Vbeta and 13 Jbeta primers. This table comes from immunoSEQ multiplex PCR, and its TCRdb copy is limited to in-frame clones, with some not included. Seen here are over 95,000 clones, roughly 80% observed once, and the top ten hold less than 6%. The CDR3 is 14 residues long. Trimming stripped 2 bases from V and 2 bases from J, with 10 bases between. CDR1 SGHTA and CDR2 FQGNSA come from the germline V gene. This clonotype was obtained from a woman in her 30s in good health and CMV-seropositive. The sample taken for sequencing was PBMCs. The chain links TRBV7-2 to TRBJ2-7, with D possibly being TRBD1 (6 bases). CDR3 nucleotide sequence: TGTGCCAGCAGCTTAATACAGGGTCCCTACGAGCAGTACTTC. It translates to CASSLIQGPYEQYF.